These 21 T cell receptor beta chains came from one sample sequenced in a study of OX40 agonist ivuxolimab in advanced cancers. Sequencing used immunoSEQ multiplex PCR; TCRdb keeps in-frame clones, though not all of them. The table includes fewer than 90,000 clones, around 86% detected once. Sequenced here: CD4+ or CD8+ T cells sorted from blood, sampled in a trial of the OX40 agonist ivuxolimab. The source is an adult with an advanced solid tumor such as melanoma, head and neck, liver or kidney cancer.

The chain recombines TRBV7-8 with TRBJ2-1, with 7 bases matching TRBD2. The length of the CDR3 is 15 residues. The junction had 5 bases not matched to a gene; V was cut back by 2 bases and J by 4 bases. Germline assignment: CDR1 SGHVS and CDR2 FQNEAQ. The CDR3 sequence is CASSLQSGIYNEQFF. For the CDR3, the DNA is TGTGCCAGCAGCTTACAAAGCGGGATTTACAATGAGCAGTTCTTC.

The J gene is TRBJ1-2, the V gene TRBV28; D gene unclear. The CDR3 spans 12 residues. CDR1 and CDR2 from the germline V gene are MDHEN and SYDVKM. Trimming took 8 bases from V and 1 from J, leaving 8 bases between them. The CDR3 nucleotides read TGTGCCAGCCTAATGATTAACTATGGCTACACCTTC. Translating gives CASLMINYGYTF.

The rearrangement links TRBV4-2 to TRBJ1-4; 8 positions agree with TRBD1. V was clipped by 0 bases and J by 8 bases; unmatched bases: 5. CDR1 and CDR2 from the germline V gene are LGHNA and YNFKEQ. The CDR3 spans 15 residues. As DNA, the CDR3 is TGTGCCAGCAGCCAAGAAGACGGACAGGGAGAAAAACTGTTTTTT. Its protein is CASSQEDGQGEKLFF.

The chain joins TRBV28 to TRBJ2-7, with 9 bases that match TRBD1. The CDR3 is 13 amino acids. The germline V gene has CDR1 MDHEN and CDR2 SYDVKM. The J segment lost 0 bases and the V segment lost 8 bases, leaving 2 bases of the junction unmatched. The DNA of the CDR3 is TGTGCCAGCCTGGGACAGGGCTCCTACGAGCAGTACTTC. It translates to CASLGQGSYEQYF.

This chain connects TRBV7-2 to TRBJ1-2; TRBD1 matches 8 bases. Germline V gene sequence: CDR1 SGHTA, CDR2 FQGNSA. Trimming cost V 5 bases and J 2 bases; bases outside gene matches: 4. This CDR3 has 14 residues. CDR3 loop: CASSPGQGNYGYTF. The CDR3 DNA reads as TGTGCCAGCAGCCCAGGACAGGGCAACTATGGCTACACCTTC.

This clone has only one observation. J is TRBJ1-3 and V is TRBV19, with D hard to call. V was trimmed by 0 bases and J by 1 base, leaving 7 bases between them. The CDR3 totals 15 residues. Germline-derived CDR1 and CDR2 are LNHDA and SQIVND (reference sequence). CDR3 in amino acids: CASSIDWQSGNTIYF. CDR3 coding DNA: TGTGCCAGTAGTATAGATTGGCAATCTGGAAACACCATATATTTT.

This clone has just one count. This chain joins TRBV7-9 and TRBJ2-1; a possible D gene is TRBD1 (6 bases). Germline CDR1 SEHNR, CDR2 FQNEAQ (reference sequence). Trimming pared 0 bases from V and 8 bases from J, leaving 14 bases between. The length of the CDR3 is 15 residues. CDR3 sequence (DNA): TGTGCCAGCAGCTTAGCGGAGTTACAGGGCTATGAGCAGTTCTTC. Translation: CASSLAELQGYEQFF.

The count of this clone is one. In DNA, the CDR3 is TGCGCCAGCAGCCAAGTGGGACAGGGAGCTAATGAAAAACTGTTTTTT. Protein: CASSQVGQGANEKLFF. The chain combines TRBV4-1 with TRBJ1-4, with TRBD1 identical over 9 bases. V was pared by 1 base and J by 3 bases, with 3 bases of the junction left unmatched. The CDR3 is 16 amino acids. The germline gives CDR1 MGHRA, CDR2 YSYEKL.

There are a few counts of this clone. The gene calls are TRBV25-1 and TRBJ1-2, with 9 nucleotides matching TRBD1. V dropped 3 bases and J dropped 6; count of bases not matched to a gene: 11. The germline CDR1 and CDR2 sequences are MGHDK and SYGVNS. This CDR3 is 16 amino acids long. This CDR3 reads CASSDTGTGYLDGYTF. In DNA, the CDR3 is TGTGCCAGCAGTGATACAGGGACAGGGTACCTCGATGGCTACACCTTC.

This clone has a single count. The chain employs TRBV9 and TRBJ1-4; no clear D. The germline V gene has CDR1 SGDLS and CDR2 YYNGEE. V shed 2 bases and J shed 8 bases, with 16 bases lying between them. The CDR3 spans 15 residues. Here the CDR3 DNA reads TGTGCCAGCAGCGTCGGGATCCAAGGACGGGAAAAACTGTTTTTT. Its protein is CASSVGIQGREKLFF.

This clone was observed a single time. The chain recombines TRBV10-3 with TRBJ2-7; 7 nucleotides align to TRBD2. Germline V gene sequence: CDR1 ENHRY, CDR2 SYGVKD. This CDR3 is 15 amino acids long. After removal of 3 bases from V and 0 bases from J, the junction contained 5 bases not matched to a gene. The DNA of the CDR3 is TGTGCCATCAGTGATGCTAGCGGCCGCTCCTACGAGCAGTACTTC. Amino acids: CAISDASGRSYEQYF.

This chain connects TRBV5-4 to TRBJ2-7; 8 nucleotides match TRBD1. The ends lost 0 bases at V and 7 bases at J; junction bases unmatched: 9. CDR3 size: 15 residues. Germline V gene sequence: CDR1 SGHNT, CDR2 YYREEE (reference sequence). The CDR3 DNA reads TGTGCCAGCAGCTTGGTAGGACAGGGCTTCGGAGAGCAGTACTTC. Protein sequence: CASSLVGQGFGEQYF.

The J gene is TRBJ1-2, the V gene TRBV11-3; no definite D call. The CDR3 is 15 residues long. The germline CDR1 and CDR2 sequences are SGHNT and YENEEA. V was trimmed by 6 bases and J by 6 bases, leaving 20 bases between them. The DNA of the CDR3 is TGTGCCAGCAGTTTGAGGGCGGAGGAGATGCATGGCTACACCTTC. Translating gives CASSLRAEEMHGYTF.

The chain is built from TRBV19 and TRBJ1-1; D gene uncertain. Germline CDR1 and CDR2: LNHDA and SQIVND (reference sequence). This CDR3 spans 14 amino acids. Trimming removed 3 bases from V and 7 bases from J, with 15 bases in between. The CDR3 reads CASSINGAWDEAFF. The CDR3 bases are TGTGCCAGTAGTATTAACGGCGCATGGGATGAAGCTTTCTTT.

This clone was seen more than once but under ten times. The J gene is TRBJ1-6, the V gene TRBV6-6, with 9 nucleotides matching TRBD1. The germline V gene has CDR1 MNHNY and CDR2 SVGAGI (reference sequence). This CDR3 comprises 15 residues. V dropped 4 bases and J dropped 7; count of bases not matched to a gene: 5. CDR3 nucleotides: TGTGCCAGCAGTTTTGACAGGGGGGGAAATTCACCCCTCCACTTT. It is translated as CASSFDRGGNSPLHF.

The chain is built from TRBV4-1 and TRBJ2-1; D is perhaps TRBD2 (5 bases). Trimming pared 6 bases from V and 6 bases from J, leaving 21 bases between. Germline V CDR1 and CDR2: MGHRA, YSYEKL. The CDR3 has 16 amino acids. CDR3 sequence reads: CASRLGRARPGNEQFF. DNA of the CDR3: TGCGCCAGCAGACTAGGGCGGGCCAGGCCGGGCAATGAGCAGTTCTTC.

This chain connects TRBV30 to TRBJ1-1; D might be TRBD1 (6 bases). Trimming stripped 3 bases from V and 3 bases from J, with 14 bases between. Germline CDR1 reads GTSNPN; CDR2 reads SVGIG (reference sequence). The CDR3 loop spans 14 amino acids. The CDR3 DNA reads TGTGCCTGGAGGTTGGCAGGGGTATACACTGAAGCTTTCTTT. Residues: CAWRLAGVYTEAFF.

The CDR3 DNA is TGTGCCAGCAGCCGCGGGACTAGCGGCACAGATACGCAGTATTTT. It yields the protein CASSRGTSGTDTQYF. The chain carries TRBV7-9 and TRBJ2-3, with 10 positions matching TRBD2. CDR3 length: 15 residues. Germline V gives CDR1 SEHNR, CDR2 FQNEAQ (reference sequence). Germline trimming cut 5 bases from V and 1 base from J; bases unmatched to any gene: 3.

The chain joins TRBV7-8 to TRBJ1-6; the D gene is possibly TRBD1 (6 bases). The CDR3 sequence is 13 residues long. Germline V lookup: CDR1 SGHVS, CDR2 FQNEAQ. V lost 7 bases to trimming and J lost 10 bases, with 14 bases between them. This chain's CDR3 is CASTGGARSPLHF. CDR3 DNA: TGTGCCAGCACCGGGGGGGCAAGATCACCCCTCCACTTT.

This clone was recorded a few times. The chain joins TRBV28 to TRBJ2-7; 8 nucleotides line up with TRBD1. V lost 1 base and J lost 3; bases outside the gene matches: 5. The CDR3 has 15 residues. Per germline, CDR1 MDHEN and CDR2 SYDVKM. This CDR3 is CASSLFSGGLYEQYF. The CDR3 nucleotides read TGTGCCAGCAGTTTATTTTCAGGGGGCCTCTACGAGCAGTACTTC.

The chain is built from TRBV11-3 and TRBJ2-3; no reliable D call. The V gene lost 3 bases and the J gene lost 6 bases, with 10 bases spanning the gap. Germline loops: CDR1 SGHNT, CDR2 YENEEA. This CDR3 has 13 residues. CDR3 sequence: CASSFPSADTQYF. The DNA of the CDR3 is TGTGCCAGCAGCTTCCCCAGCGCCGATACGCAGTATTTT.